The 32 T cell receptor beta chains given below trace back to one sample, sequenced in a study of T cell changes during pregnancy in multiple sclerosis. The assay was immunoSEQ multiplex PCR, and TCRdb's table has in-frame clones only and misses some. The profile shows roughly 93,000 clones, around 90% of them singletons. Source: peripheral blood, taken before pregnancy. Every receptor here comes from a female donor with multiple sclerosis, enrolled in a pregnancy study.

The chain has TRBV27 and TRBJ2-3, with TRBD2 identical over 7 bases. J lost 6 bases, V lost 6 bases, and 15 bases had no gene match. The CDR3 is 16 residues long. Germline CDR1 is MNHEY and CDR2 is SMNVEV (reference sequence). CDR3 region: CASSFVSGDRRDTQYF. Written as DNA, the CDR3 is TGTGCCAGCAGCTTTGTAAGCGGGGACCGTCGGGATACGCAGTATTTT.

This clone was seen only once. The rearrangement joins TRBV19 to TRBJ1-2, with 7 bases aligning to TRBD1. This CDR3 is built from 14 residues. Germline values: CDR1 LNHDA, CDR2 SQIVND (reference sequence). V shed 4 bases, J shed 3 bases, and the junction held 5 bases outside the gene matches. CDR3 protein: CASSTGGLHYGYTF. In DNA, the CDR3 is TGTGCCAGTAGTACAGGGGGACTTCACTATGGCTACACCTTC.

This chain uses TRBV11-2 with TRBJ2-7; D might be TRBD1 (5 bases). The V end lost 1 base, the J end lost 2 bases, and 12 bases lay between the germline ends. This CDR3 is built from 15 residues. In germline, CDR1 is SGHAT, CDR2 FQNNGV. CDR3 amino acids: CASSLGAGLAYEQYF. CDR3 nucleotides: TGTGCCAGCAGCTTAGGGGCAGGGCTTGCCTACGAGCAGTACTTC.

The V gene is TRBV2, the J gene TRBJ1-3, with D perhaps matching TRBD1 (5 bases). The germline V and J ends were trimmed by 6 bases and 0 bases, with 12 bases remaining between them. Per the germline V gene, CDR1 is SNHLY and CDR2 is FYNNEI. CDR3 length equals 15 residues. The DNA for the CDR3 is TGTGCCAGCAGGGAGACAGCTTACTCTGGAAACACCATATATTTT. Protein product: CASRETAYSGNTIYF.

The chain is built from TRBV18 and TRBJ2-3; D possibly corresponds to TRBD2 (6 bases). Trimming took off 0 bases at V and 4 bases at J, with 14 bases between the two ends. CDR3 size: 16 residues. CDR1 is KGHSH, CDR2 LQKENI, per germline. CDR3 DNA: TGTGCCAGCTCACCACCCGGGGGTATGGTGGCAGATACGCAGTATTTT. Amino acid sequence: CASSPPGGMVADTQYF.

The CDR3 region is CASRGVGLAGETQYF. The CDR3 coding sequence is TGTGCCAGCAGGGGGGTTGGACTAGCGGGAGAGACCCAGTACTTC. The chain links TRBV2 to TRBJ2-5; 11 positions agree with TRBD2. V shed 6 bases, J shed 4 bases, and the junction held 7 bases outside the gene matches. Germline V gene lookup returns CDR1 SNHLY and CDR2 FYNNEI. The CDR3 length is 15 residues.

The genes are TRBV9 and TRBJ1-4, with 9 bases identical to TRBD1. The CDR3 contains 15 residues. Germline CDR1 reads SGDLS; CDR2 reads YYNGEE. V dropped 3 bases and J dropped 8; count of bases not matched to a gene: 8. The CDR3 reads CASSDRGTGREKLFF. CDR3 DNA sequence: TGTGCCAGCAGCGACCGAGGGACAGGGCGGGAAAAACTGTTTTTT.

Concerning this clone: Other DNA variants within this sample encode the same CDR3. The V and J genes are TRBV28 and TRBJ2-7, with 15 bases that match TRBD2. CDR1 and CDR2 from the germline V gene are MDHEN and SYDVKM. With 2 bases clipped from V and 7 bases from J, the junction kept 6 bases outside the gene matches. This CDR3 comprises 16 residues. The CDR3 bases are TGTGCCAGCAGTTTAGCGGCGGGACTAGCGGGAGGTGAGCAGTACTTC. It translates to CASSLAAGLAGGEQYF.

The chain links TRBV6-6 to TRBJ1-1; D might be TRBD1 (6 bases). This CDR3 has 14 amino acids. Germline CDR1 is MNHNY and CDR2 is SVGAGI (reference sequence). The V end lost 5 bases, the J end lost 3 bases, and 13 bases lay between the germline ends. The CDR3 reads CASSIQGLDTEAFF. In DNA form, the CDR3 reads TGTGCCAGCAGTATACAGGGCTTAGACACTGAAGCTTTCTTT.

The gene calls are TRBV27 and TRBJ2-7; perhaps TRBD1 as D (6 bases). Trimming removed 1 base at V and 2 bases at J, with 18 bases between. Germline V lookup: CDR1 MNHEY, CDR2 SMNVEV (reference sequence). This CDR3 comprises 17 residues. CDR3: CASSLYPPGQMTYEQYF. The CDR3 DNA reads TGTGCCAGCAGTTTATACCCACCCGGACAGATGACCTACGAGCAGTACTTC.

V and J are TRBV7-8 and TRBJ1-5; D ambiguous. V was shortened by 0 bases and J by 3 bases, with 12 bases between the two germline ends. The V gene's germline CDR1 is SGHVS and CDR2 FQNEAQ. This CDR3 has 16 residues. The CDR3 sequence: CASSLAAELNNQPQHF. CDR3 DNA: TGTGCCAGCAGCTTAGCTGCGGAGCTTAACAATCAGCCCCAGCATTTT.

The rearrangement uses TRBV10-1 and TRBJ2-3; TRBD1 agrees at 8 bases. In germline, CDR1 is WNHNN, CDR2 SYGVQD (reference sequence). The ends lost 3 bases at V and 2 bases at J; junction bases unmatched: 4. CDR3 length: 15 residues. This chain's CDR3 is CASSDRTGSTDTQYF. The CDR3 DNA reads TGCGCCAGCAGTGACCGGACAGGGTCCACAGATACGCAGTATTTT.

The gene calls are TRBV28 and TRBJ1-3; D remains unclear. CDR1 MDHEN and CDR2 SYDVKM come from the germline V gene. Trimming cost V 5 bases and J 1 base, with 21 bases left between them. This CDR3 contains 18 residues. The DNA of the CDR3 is TGTGCCAGCAGTCCCCTAAGTGGCGCAGGAAGGTCTGGAAACACCATATATTTT. Translation: CASSPLSGAGRSGNTIYF.

This chain joins TRBV7-2 and TRBJ1-3; no clear D. The CDR3 sequence is 12 residues long. V lost 4 bases to trimming and J lost 9 bases, with 10 bases between them. Germline V CDR1 and CDR2: SGHTA, FQGNSA. The CDR3, as DNA: TGTGCCAGCAGCTGGGCCGCTGGCACCATATATTTT. Residues: CASSWAAGTIYF.

The rearrangement joins TRBV19 to TRBJ2-7; TRBD2 might be the D (5 bases). This CDR3 is built from 16 residues. Deletions cut 7 bases from V and 0 bases from J, with 19 bases between. Germline V lookup: CDR1 LNHDA, CDR2 SQIVND (reference sequence). For the CDR3, the DNA is TGTGCCAGTAAAAAAGAGGGAGCGGCTAGCTCCTACGAGCAGTACTTC. Amino acids: CASKKEGAASSYEQYF.

The chain recombines TRBV18 with TRBJ1-1; D unresolved. CDR3 length: 14 amino acids. CDR1 KGHSH and CDR2 LQKENI come from the germline V gene. Trimming cost V 8 bases and J 0 bases, with 13 bases left between them. CDR3 nucleotide sequence: TGTGCCAGCCGCCCGGCAGGTATGAACACTGAAGCTTTCTTT. Its protein product is CASRPAGMNTEAFF.

The chain couples TRBV19 to TRBJ1-3; D may be TRBD1 (5 bases). CDR3 length: 16 residues. Trimming removed 4 bases from V and 0 bases from J, with 13 bases in between. CDR1 is LNHDA and CDR2 is SQIVND in the germline V gene (reference sequence). The CDR3 sequence: CASSTLRQRSGNTIYF. CDR3 nucleotides: TGTGCCAGTAGTACCCTTCGACAGCGCTCTGGAAACACCATATATTTT.

This rearrangement joins TRBV4-3 to TRBJ2-2; tentatively, D is TRBD1 (6 bases). In germline, CDR1 is LGHNA, CDR2 YSLEER. V gave up 4 bases and J gave up 7 bases, with 16 bases separating them. The CDR3 spans 15 residues. The CDR3 nucleotides read TGCGCCAGCAGCCCAGGACCAGGGGAGTTCGGGGAGCTGTTTTTT. Encoded protein: CASSPGPGEFGELFF.

The chain joins TRBV5-1 to TRBJ2-7; D is unresolved. The CDR3 loop spans 15 amino acids. Trimming pared 3 bases from V and 4 bases from J, leaving 17 bases between. Germline loops: CDR1 SGHRS, CDR2 YFSETQ. The CDR3 bases are TGCGCCAGCAGCTCCGGGTCCCCCACGCCTTACGAGCAGTACTTC. It translates to CASSSGSPTPYEQYF.

The gene calls are TRBV27 and TRBJ2-6; possible D gene TRBD1, 5 bases. Germline V lookup: CDR1 MNHEY, CDR2 SMNVEV (reference sequence). Trimming took off 8 bases at V and 4 bases at J, with 9 bases between the two ends. This CDR3 is 13 amino acids long. Written as DNA, the CDR3 is TGTGCCAGCTCAGGGTCCGGGGCCAACGTCCTGACTTTC. It is translated as CASSGSGANVLTF. Looking up the rest from reference TRBV27 and TRBJ2-6 gives the full variable domain: EAQVTQNPRYLITVTGKKLTVTCSQNMNHEYMSWYRQDPGLGLRQIYYSMNVEVTDKGDVPEGYKVSRKEKRNFPLILESPSPNQTSLYFCASSGSGANVLTFGAGSRLTVL.

The chain carries TRBV7-2 and TRBJ1-2, with D possibly matching TRBD1 (5 bases). The ends were cut back, 2 bases at V and 0 bases at J, with 10 bases in the middle. Germline V CDR1 and CDR2: SGHTA, FQGNSA. CDR3 length: 15 residues. CDR3 nucleotides: TGTGCCAGCAGCTTACAGGGAATAGCTAACTATGGCTACACCTTC. Residues: CASSLQGIANYGYTF.

The count of this clone is one. The chain links TRBV6-1 to TRBJ1-6; 8 bases fit TRBD1. CDR3 size: 19 residues. Per germline, CDR1 MNHNS and CDR2 SASEGT. Trimming cost V 0 bases and J 0 bases; bases outside gene matches: 7. The CDR3 here is CASSEALQGASSYNSPLHF. The CDR3 DNA is TGTGCCAGCAGTGAAGCGCTGCAGGGGGCCAGCTCCTATAATTCACCCCTCCACTTT.

The CDR3 loop is CAISEGENEKLFF. The CDR3 DNA reads as TGTGCCATCAGTGAAGGGGAAAATGAAAAACTGTTTTTT. This rearrangement joins TRBV10-3 to TRBJ1-4, with a possible D match to TRBD1 (5 bases). The germline V gene has CDR1 ENHRY and CDR2 SYGVKD. The ends were cut back, 3 bases at V and 5 bases at J, with 7 bases in the middle. CDR3 length: 13 residues.

The rearrangement links TRBV28 to TRBJ1-5; TRBD1 matches at 9 bases. V gave up 5 bases and J gave up 7 bases; unmatched junction bases: 15. Germline V CDR1 and CDR2: MDHEN, SYDVKM. The CDR3 runs to 17 residues. The CDR3 loop reads CASSTSMGQGRWQPQHF. In DNA, the CDR3 is TGTGCCAGCAGTACCTCTATGGGACAGGGCCGGTGGCAGCCCCAGCATTTT.

This clone was picked up a small number of times. This chain connects TRBV25-1 to TRBJ1-2; tentative D call: TRBD1 (6 bases). The ends were cut back, 5 bases at V and 2 bases at J, with 9 bases in the middle. The CDR3 sequence is 13 residues long. The germline V gene encodes CDR1 MGHDK and CDR2 SYGVNS. For the CDR3, the DNA is TGTGCCAGCAGTCCCGGGACAAACTATGGCTACACCTTC. Protein sequence: CASSPGTNYGYTF.

J is TRBJ2-5 and V is TRBV7-8, with TRBD1 identical over 7 bases. V shed 4 bases, J shed 0 bases, and the junction held 5 bases outside the gene matches. The CDR3 runs 15 residues. Germline CDR1 is SGHVS and CDR2 is FQNEAQ. CDR3 loop: CASSWTQGYQETQYF. The DNA for the CDR3 is TGTGCCAGCAGCTGGACACAGGGGTACCAAGAGACCCAGTACTTC.

The chain combines TRBV6-1 with TRBJ2-7; 10 bases fit TRBD2. V lost 4 bases and J lost 0; bases outside the gene matches: 15. CDR3 length: 19 amino acids. CDR1 and CDR2 (germline): MNHNS, SASEGT. CDR3 sequence reads: CASSGAGTSETTSSYEQYF. The CDR3 DNA sequence: TGTGCCAGCAGTGGAGCCGGGACTAGCGAGACTACGAGCTCCTACGAGCAGTACTTC.

This clone was seen just once. This sequence joins TRBV7-8 and TRBJ2-1; weak D call: TRBD1 (5 bases). The V end was cut by 5 bases, the J end by 4 bases, with 9 bases between. This CDR3 has 13 residues. The germline V gene has CDR1 SGHVS and CDR2 FQNEAQ. In DNA form, the CDR3 reads TGTGCCAGCAGCCTTGACAGTTACAATGAGCAGTTCTTC. It translates to CASSLDSYNEQFF. The full variable domain, completed using reference TRBV7-8 and TRBJ2-1, is GAGVSQSPRYKVAKRGQDVALRCDPISGHVSLFWYQQALGQGPEFLTYFQNEAQLDKSGLPSDRFFAERPEGSVSTLKIQRTQQEDSAVYLCASSLDSYNEQFFGPGTRLTVL.

The rearrangement uses TRBV2 and TRBJ2-7; D is possibly TRBD2 (6 bases). CDR1 and CDR2 (germline): SNHLY, FYNNEI. The length of the CDR3 is 12 residues. V lost 11 bases and J 4 bases, leaving 15 bases between the germline ends. The CDR3 region is CAGSGTLYEQYF. The CDR3 DNA is TGTGCCGGATCCGGGACTTTATACGAGCAGTACTTC.

The CDR3: CASSLSLMGGEQYF. In nucleotides, the CDR3 is TGCGCCAGCAGCTTATCGCTAATGGGGGGCGAGCAGTACTTC. The chain links TRBV5-1 to TRBJ2-7, with D possibly matching TRBD2 (6 bases). In germline, CDR1 is SGHRS, CDR2 YFSETQ. With 2 bases removed from V and 6 bases from J, the gap between germline ends came to 15 bases. The CDR3 extends over 14 amino acids.

This CDR3 is CASSLGTGVGDQPQHF. The CDR3 DNA is TGTGCCAGCTCACTGGGGACAGGGGTGGGAGATCAGCCCCAGCATTTT. This chain uses TRBV18 with TRBJ1-5, with TRBD1 matching over 10 bases. CDR3 length: 16 residues. CDR1 and CDR2 (germline): KGHSH, LQKENI. J lost 5 bases, V lost 4 bases, and 8 bases had no gene match.

This clone was observed a few times. The chain employs TRBV14 and TRBJ1-1; no definite D call. V shed 0 bases and J shed 4 bases, with 6 bases lying between them. CDR1 is SGHDN, CDR2 FVKESK, per germline. The CDR3 consists of 13 residues. The CDR3 region has the DNA TGTGCCAGCAGCCAAGACTGGGCCACTGAAGCTTTCTTT. Protein product: CASSQDWATEAFF.